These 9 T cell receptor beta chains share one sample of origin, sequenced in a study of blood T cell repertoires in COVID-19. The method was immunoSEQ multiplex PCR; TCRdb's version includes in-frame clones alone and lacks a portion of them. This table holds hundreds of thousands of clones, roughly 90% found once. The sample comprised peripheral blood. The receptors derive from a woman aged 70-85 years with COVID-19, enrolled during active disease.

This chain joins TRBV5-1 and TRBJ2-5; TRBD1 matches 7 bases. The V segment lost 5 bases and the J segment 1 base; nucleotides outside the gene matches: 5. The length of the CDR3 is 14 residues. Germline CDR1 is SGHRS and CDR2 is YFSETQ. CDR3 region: CASSPTGPQETQYF. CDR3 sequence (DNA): TGCGCCAGCAGTCCGACAGGGCCCCAAGAGACCCAGTACTTC.

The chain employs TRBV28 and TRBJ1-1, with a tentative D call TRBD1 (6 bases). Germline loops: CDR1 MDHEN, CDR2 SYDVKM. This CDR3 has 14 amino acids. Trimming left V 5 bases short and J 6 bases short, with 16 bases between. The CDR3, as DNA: TGTGCCAGCAGTCTACCGAAAACAGGGCCTGAAGCTTTCTTT. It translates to CASSLPKTGPEAFF.

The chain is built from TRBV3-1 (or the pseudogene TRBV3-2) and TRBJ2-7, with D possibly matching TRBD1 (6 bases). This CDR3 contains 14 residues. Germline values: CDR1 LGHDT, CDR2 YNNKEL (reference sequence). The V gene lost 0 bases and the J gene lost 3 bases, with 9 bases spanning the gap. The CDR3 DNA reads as TGTGCCAGCAGCCAAGACAGGGGCGACTACGAGCAGTACTTC. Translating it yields CASSQDRGDYEQYF.

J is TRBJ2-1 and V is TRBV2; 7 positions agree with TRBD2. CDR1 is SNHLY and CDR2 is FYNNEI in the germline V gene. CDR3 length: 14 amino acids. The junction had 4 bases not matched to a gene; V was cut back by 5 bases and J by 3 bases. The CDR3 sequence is CASSPGGGYNEQFF. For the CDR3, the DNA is TGTGCCAGCAGTCCGGGCGGGGGCTACAATGAGCAGTTCTTC.

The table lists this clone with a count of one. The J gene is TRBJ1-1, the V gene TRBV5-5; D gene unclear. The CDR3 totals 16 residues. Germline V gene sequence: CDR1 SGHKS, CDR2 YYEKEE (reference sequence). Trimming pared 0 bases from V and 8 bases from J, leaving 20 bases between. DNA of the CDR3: TGTGCCAGCAGCTTGGTCGGTGGAGGCAGATTCTCGGAAGCTTTCTTT. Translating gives CASSLVGGGRFSEAFF. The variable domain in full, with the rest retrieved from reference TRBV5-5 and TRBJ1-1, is DAGVTQSPTHLIKTRGQQVTLRCSPISGHKSVSWYQQVLGQGPQFIFQYYEKEERGRGNFPDRFSARQFPNYSSELNVNALLLGDSALYLCASSLVGGGRFSEAFFGQGTRLTVV.

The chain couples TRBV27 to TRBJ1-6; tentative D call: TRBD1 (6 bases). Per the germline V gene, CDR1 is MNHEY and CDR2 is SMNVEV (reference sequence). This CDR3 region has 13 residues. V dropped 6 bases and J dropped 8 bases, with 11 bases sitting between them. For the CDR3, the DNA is TGTGCCAGCAGCCAGGGGATGGATTCACCCCTCCACTTT. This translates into CASSQGMDSPLHF.

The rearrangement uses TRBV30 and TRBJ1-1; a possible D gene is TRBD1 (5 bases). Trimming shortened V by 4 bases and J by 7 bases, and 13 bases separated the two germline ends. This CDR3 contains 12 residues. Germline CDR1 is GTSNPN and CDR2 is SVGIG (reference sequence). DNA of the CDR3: TGTGCCTGGACGGGGGGAACGGGTGAAGCTTTCTTT. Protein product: CAWTGGTGEAFF.

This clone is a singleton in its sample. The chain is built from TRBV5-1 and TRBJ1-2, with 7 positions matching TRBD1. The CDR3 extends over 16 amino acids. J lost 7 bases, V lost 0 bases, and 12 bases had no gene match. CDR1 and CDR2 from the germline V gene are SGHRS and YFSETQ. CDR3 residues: CASSLEGAVGIGGYTF. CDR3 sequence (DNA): TGCGCCAGCAGCTTGGAGGGGGCGGTCGGTATCGGTGGCTACACCTTC.

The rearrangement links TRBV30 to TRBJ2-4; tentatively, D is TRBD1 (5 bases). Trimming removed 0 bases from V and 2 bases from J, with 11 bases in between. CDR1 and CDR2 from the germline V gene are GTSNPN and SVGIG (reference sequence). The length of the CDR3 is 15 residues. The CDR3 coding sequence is TGTGCCTGGAGTGTACAAGGGGTTACCAAAAACATTCAGTACTTC. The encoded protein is CAWSVQGVTKNIQYF.